The 9 T cell receptor beta chains reported below all come from one sample, sequenced in a study of cytomegalovirus exposure and HLA in healthy donors. The PCR used 60 Vbeta and 13 Jbeta primers. Profiled with immunoSEQ multiplex PCR; TCRdb holds only in-frame clones, not every one. The data contain some 140,000 clones, over 70% of them singletons. The sample taken for sequencing was PBMCs. These receptors were obtained from a man aged 30-40 years in good health and CMV-seropositive.

The chain uses TRBV19 and TRBJ2-5, with 16 bases identical to TRBD2. Germline trimming cut 4 bases from V and 3 bases from J; bases unmatched to any gene: 5. The CDR3 is 17 amino acids. The V gene's germline CDR1 is LNHDA and CDR2 SQIVND (reference sequence). The CDR3 spells CASSSAGLAGGKETQYF. CDR3 in DNA: TGTGCCAGTAGTAGCGCGGGACTAGCGGGGGGGAAAGAGACCCAGTACTTC.

V is TRBV6-1 and J is TRBJ1-2, with D possibly TRBD1 on 5 matching bases. Germline lookup yields CDR1 MNHNS and CDR2 SASEGT. V gave up 2 bases and J gave up 6 bases, with 13 bases separating them. The CDR3 is made up of 14 amino acids. CDR3 in amino acids: CASSETWGVDGYTF. CDR3 nucleotide sequence: TGTGCCAGCAGTGAAACCTGGGGGGTGGATGGCTACACCTTC.

The V call is TRBV11-2, the J call TRBJ2-7, with D perhaps TRBD2 (6 bases). V lost 4 bases and J 2 bases, leaving 15 bases between the germline ends. Germline CDR1 reads SGHAT; CDR2 reads FQNNGV. CDR3 length: 15 amino acids. The CDR3 coding sequence is TGTGCCAGCAGCTACGATGGTAGCGGAGCCTACGAGCAGTACTTC. Residues: CASSYDGSGAYEQYF.

V is TRBV7-9 and J is TRBJ1-4; 9 bases fit TRBD1. V dropped 3 bases and J dropped 8; count of bases not matched to a gene: 4. CDR1 is SEHNR, CDR2 FQNEAQ, per germline (reference sequence). The CDR3 extends over 14 amino acids. CDR3 protein: CASSLTGGEEKLFF. The CDR3 DNA reads as TGTGCCAGCAGCTTGACAGGGGGAGAGGAAAAACTGTTTTTT.

The chain recombines TRBV5-4 with TRBJ2-7; TRBD2 aligns across 12 bases. The CDR3 contains 16 residues. The germline CDR1 and CDR2 sequences are SGHNT and YYREEE (reference sequence). Unmatched junction bases numbered 8, after V lost 0 bases and J lost 7 bases. CDR3 nucleotide sequence: TGTGCCAGCAGCTTGGAAAGACTAGCGGGAGCTCAAGAGCAGTACTTC. Amino acid sequence: CASSLERLAGAQEQYF.

The rearrangement uses TRBV6-1 and TRBJ1-5; 7 nucleotides agree with TRBD1. J gave up 4 bases and V 5 bases, and 5 bases lay outside the gene matches. Germline V gene lookup returns CDR1 MNHNS and CDR2 SASEGT. This CDR3 region has 14 residues. CDR3 sequence: CASSWDRPNQPQHF. DNA of the CDR3: TGTGCCAGCAGTTGGGACAGACCGAATCAGCCCCAGCATTTT.

The chain links TRBV19 to TRBJ2-5; TRBD2 is a possible D gene (5 bases). The DNA matches TRBJ2-7 better at its end, which makes the J call doubtful. Per germline, CDR1 LNHDA and CDR2 SQIVND (reference sequence). This CDR3 spans 15 amino acids. CDR3 sequence: CASSIGVGGSYEQYF. The DNA of the CDR3 is TGTGCCAGTAGTATCGGGGTGGGCGGTTCCTACGAGCAGTACTTC.

Details on this clone: One end of the junction varies from germline; a read error may be responsible. The same CDR3 arises from other DNA sequences in this sample as well. V gene TRBV6-6 combines with J gene TRBJ2-7; TRBD2 matches at 11 bases. Germline values: CDR1 MNHNY, CDR2 SVGAGI (reference sequence). CDR3 length: 15 amino acids. CDR3 DNA sequence: TGCGCCAGCAGTCAACTAGCGGGAGCATTGGGCGAGCAGTACTTC. Its protein is CASSQLAGALGEQYF.

This clone was counted only a few times. The chain couples TRBV5-1 to TRBJ1-1; 9 nucleotides align to TRBD1. Trimming removed 4 bases from V and 0 bases from J; junction bases left unmatched: 7. This CDR3 is 16 amino acids long. From germline, CDR1 is SGHRS and CDR2 YFSETQ. CDR3 coding DNA: TGCGCCAGCAGCGAGAGAGGGACAGGGTTGAACACTGAAGCTTTCTTT. Translation: CASSERGTGLNTEAFF.